The source of this T cell receptor beta chain is a study of T cell responses to AZD1222 COVID-19 vaccine. Whether given at about 4 or about 12 weeks, second doses were pooled. Regarding this clone: Antigen: not known.

V gave up 6 bases and J gave up 0 bases; unmatched junction bases: 11. The CDR3 loop spans 17 amino acids. CDR1 MGHRA and CDR2 YSYEKL come from the germline V gene. Here immunoSEQ multiplex PCR was the method, and the copy in TCRdb shows in-frame clones only, minus some. The data hold 60,000 to 95,000 clones, with around 86% observed a single time. Whole-study results and caveats: The donor cohort was predominantly white British with a female majority, and clonal diversity may have been underestimated. CD4 TCRs linked to vaccination spanned spike, dominating at 160-218 and 743-854. Sampled repertoires all dated from after the peak T cell response.

The chain employs TRBV4-1 and TRBJ1-3; the match to TRBD1 covers 7 bases. The specimen was peripheral blood, collected 28 days after the second AZD1222 dose. This receptor was taken from an adult who received the AZD1222 COVID-19 vaccine. CDR3 nucleotide sequence: TGCGCCAGCAGTGCCCGGGACAGATCAACCTCTGGAAACACCATATATTTT. Its protein product is CASSARDRSTSGNTIYF.